The sequence of this T cell receptor beta chain was determined in a study of blood T cells in healthy people across ages. On the study more broadly: Every two T cells gave about one barcoded beta molecule via template switching.

A sample-barcoded 5' primer and a J-beta primer mix were used in a second PCR of roughly 7 to 11 cycles. Each CDR3 protein is one row after TCRdb ran MiXCR on the 5' RACE reads. The table records some 1.4 million distinct CDR3 sequences, around 42% of them present only once. General study findings and limits: Since the PBMCs were unsorted, naive and antigen-experienced cells could not be conclusively compared. Donors of long life had a larger count of naive CD4+ cells and greater diversity than aged donors.

Every sample had a minimum of 6 million PBMCs isolated. This clonotype was observed a handful of times. Its cognate antigen is unknown. The origin of this receptor is a woman aged 18-30 years in good health. The sequenced sample consisted of blood.

The CDR3 reads CASSQRGAGDTQYF. CDR3 sequence (DNA): TGTGCCAGCAGCCAACGGGGGGCCGGAGATACGCAGTATTTT. V is TRBV3-1 and J is TRBJ2-3; perhaps TRBD2 as D (7 bases). CDR1 is LGHDT and CDR2 is YNNKEL in the germline V gene (reference sequence). This CDR3 has 14 residues. Trimming left V 2 bases short and J 5 bases short, with 11 bases between.